The rows below give T cell receptor beta chains drawn from one sample of a study of blood T cell repertoires in COVID-19. The assay was immunoSEQ multiplex PCR, and TCRdb's table has in-frame clones only and misses some. Of approximately 100,000 clones listed, about four fifths are singletons. What was sequenced was peripheral blood. Every receptor here comes from a human donor in a cohort sampled during active COVID-19. Each CDR3 is given with its conserved first and last residue. The D gene is left open where the match is weak. Some rows mark clone size as missing; the rest say once, few, many or name a class of expanded clone.

TRBJ2-1,TRBV5-1,-,few,CASSSDGRLNNEQFF,TGCGCCAGCAGCTCGGACGGGAGACTCAACAATGAGCAGTTCTTC
TRBJ2-7,TRBV7-8,-,-,CASSLPDSWEQYF,TGTGCCAGCAGCTTACCGGACTCTTGGGAGCAGTACTTC
TRBJ1-5,TRBV6-2/TRBV6-3,TRBD1,once,CASSTRTGGNQPQHF,TGTGCCAGCAGTACGCGGACAGGGGGCAATCAGCCCCAGCATTTT
TRBJ1-6,TRBV19,TRBD1,once,CASSIDIGTANSPLHF,TGTGCCAGTAGTATAGATATCGGGACAGCCAATTCACCCCTCCACTTT
TRBJ2-1,TRBV5-5,TRBD1,-,CASSPTGGAGYEQFF,TGTGCCAGCAGCCCTACAGGGGGCGCAGGGTATGAGCAGTTCTTC
TRBJ1-6,TRBV4-1,-,-,CASSQEPGLALHF,TGCGCCAGCAGCCAAGAGCCCGGGTTGGCCCTCCACTTT
TRBJ1-2,TRBV6-5,-,-,CASSYLPGASNYGYTF,TGTGCCAGCAGTTACCTCCCAGGGGCGTCGAACTATGGCTACACCTTC
TRBJ2-2,TRBV4-3,-,-,CASSQDPPDSDTGELFF,TGCGCCAGCAGCCAAGACCCTCCTGACTCGGACACCGGGGAGCTGTTTTTT
TRBJ2-7,TRBV20-1,-,once,CSASPVNRNRYEQYF,TGCAGTGCTAGTCCCGTGAACAGAAACCGCTACGAGCAGTACTTC
TRBJ2-7,TRBV5-5,TRBD1,few,CASSLSTGTGGTEQYF,TGTGCCAGCAGCTTGTCAACCGGGACAGGGGGAACCGAGCAGTACTTC
TRBJ2-1,TRBV11-2,-,once,CASSLVAGFSNEQFF,TGTGCCAGCAGCTTAGTGGCAGGGTTCTCCAATGAGCAGTTCTTC
TRBJ1-1,TRBV5-1,-,-,CASSLSAGPTEAFF,TGCGCCAGCAGCCTCTCGGCAGGGCCCACTGAAGCTTTCTTT
TRBJ2-7,TRBV7-2,-,once,CASSLVRVPYEQYF,TGTGCCAGCAGCTTAGTAAGAGTTCCCTACGAGCAGTACTTC
TRBJ2-7,TRBV30,TRBD2,-,CAWGSTSGRRYF,TGTGCCTGGGGCTCAACTAGCGGCCGTCGGTACTTC
TRBJ1-4,TRBV12-3/TRBV12-4,TRBD1,-,CASGRGEEEKLFF,TGTGCCAGCGGCAGGGGGGAGGAGGAAAAACTGTTTTTT
TRBJ1-1,TRBV28,TRBD1,-,CASSRTGGATEAFF,TGTGCCAGCAGCCGGACAGGGGGGGCCACTGAAGCTTTCTTT
TRBJ2-2,TRBV7-2,TRBD2,large,CASSIRQRGNTGELFF,TGTGCCAGCAGCATCCGGCAGCGGGGGAACACCGGGGAGCTGTTTTTT
TRBJ2-7,TRBV20-1,-,-,CSASPFEARSYEQYF,TGCAGTGCTAGTCCCTTTGAAGCGCGCTCCTACGAGCAGTACTTC
TRBJ2-5,TRBV10-3,-,-,CAISLDGAQETQYF,TGTGCCATCAGTTTAGACGGAGCCCAAGAGACCCAGTACTTC
TRBJ1-5,TRBV7-2,-,few,CASSLAASYSNQPQHF,TGTGCCAGCAGCTTAGCGGCCAGTTATAGCAATCAGCCCCAGCATTTT
TRBJ1-6,TRBV7-3,-,-,CASSLTGRLTNSPLHF,TGTGCCAGCAGCTTAACAGGGAGGCTAACTAATTCACCCCTCCACTTT
TRBJ2-5,TRBV28,TRBD1,-,CASSHTGTGKETQYF,TGTGCCAGCAGTCATACCGGGACAGGGAAAGAGACCCAGTACTTC
TRBJ2-7,TRBV7-8,-,-,CASSLSSYEQYF,TGTGCCAGCAGCCTGAGCTCCTACGAGCAGTACTTC
TRBJ2-2,TRBV28,-,-,CASSLEGAGTGELFF,TGTGCCAGCAGTTTGGAGGGGGCGGGGACCGGGGAGCTGTTTTTT
TRBJ2-7,TRBV7-9,-,-,CASSYLTYEQYF,TGTGCCAGCAGCTACCTAACCTACGAGCAGTACTTC
TRBJ1-1,TRBV29-1,-,once,CSGAPLRGNTEAFF,TGCAGCGGAGCCCCCCTACGGGGGAACACTGAAGCTTTCTTT
TRBJ1-4,TRBV28,TRBD1,-,CASRGTGGGKEKLFF,TGTGCCAGCAGGGGGACAGGGGGTGGAAAAGAAAAACTGTTTTTT
TRBJ1-5,TRBV5-5,-,-,CASSFSVAGYQPQHF,TGTGCCAGCAGCTTCTCGGTGGCCGGGTATCAGCCCCAGCATTTT
TRBJ1-5,TRBV7-8,-,-,CASSLTPTANQPQHF,TGTGCCAGCAGCTTAACCCCGACAGCCAATCAGCCCCAGCATTTT
TRBJ1-5,TRBV24-1,-,-,CATSDRQVRQPQHF,TGTGCCACCAGTGACAGACAGGTACGTCAGCCCCAGCATTTT
TRBJ1-3,TRBV6-5,-,-,CASSSVQPTSGNTIYF,TGTGCCAGCAGTTCCGTACAGCCGACCTCTGGAAACACCATATATTTT